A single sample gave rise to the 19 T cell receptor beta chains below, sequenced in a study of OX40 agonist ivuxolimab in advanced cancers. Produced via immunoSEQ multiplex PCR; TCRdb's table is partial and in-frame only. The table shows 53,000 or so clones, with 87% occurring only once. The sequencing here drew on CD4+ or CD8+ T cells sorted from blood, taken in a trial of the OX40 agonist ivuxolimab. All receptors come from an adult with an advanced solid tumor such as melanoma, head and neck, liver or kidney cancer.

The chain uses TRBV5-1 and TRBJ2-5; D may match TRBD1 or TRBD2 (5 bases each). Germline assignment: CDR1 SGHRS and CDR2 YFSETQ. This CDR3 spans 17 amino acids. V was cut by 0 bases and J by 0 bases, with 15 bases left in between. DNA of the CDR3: TGCGCCAGCAGCTTGGGTGGGGGTCCTAGGTACCAAGAGACCCAGTACTTC. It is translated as CASSLGGGPRYQETQYF.

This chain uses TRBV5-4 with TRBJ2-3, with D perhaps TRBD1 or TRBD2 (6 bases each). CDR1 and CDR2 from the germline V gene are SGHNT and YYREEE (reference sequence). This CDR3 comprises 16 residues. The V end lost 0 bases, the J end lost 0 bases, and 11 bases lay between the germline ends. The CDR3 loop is CASSLARGPSTDTQYF. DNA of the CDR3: TGTGCCAGCAGCTTGGCCCGGGGGCCTAGCACAGATACGCAGTATTTT.

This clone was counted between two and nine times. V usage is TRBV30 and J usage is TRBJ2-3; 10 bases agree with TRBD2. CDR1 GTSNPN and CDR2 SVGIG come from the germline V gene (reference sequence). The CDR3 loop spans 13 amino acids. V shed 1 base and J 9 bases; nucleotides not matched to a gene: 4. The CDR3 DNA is TGTGCCTGGAGTGGAGCGGGAGGGGGGACGCAGTATTTT. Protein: CAWSGAGGGTQYF.

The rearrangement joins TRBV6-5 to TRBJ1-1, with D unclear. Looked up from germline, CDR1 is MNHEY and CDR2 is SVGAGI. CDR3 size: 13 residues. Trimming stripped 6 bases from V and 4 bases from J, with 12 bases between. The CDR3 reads CASSPREGTEAFF. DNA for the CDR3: TGTGCCAGCAGCCCCCGTGAGGGCACTGAAGCTTTCTTT.

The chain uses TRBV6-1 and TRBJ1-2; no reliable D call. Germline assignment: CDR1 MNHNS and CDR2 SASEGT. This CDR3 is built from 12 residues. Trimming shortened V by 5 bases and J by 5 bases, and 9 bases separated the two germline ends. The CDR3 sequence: CASSKTEYGYTF. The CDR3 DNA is TGTGCCAGCAGTAAAACAGAGTATGGCTACACCTTC.

CDR3 bases: TGTGCCAGCTCACCCGACAGGGGGAGAGAAAAACTGTTTTTT. Protein product: CASSPDRGREKLFF. This chain uses TRBV18 with TRBJ1-4; 9 bases agree with TRBD1. From germline, CDR1 is KGHSH and CDR2 LQKENI. J lost 8 bases, V lost 3 bases, and 4 bases had no gene match. There are 14 residues in the CDR3.

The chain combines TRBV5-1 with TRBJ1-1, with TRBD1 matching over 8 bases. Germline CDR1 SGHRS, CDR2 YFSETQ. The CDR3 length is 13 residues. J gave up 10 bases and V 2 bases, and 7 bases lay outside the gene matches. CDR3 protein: CASSLGTGFGAFF. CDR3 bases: TGCGCCAGCAGCTTAGGGACAGGCTTTGGAGCTTTCTTT.

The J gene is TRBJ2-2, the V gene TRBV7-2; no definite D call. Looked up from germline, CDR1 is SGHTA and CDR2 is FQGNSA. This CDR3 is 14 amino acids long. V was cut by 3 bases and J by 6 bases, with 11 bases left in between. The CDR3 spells CASSFNQGSGELFF. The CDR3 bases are TGTGCCAGCAGCTTTAACCAAGGGTCCGGGGAGCTGTTTTTT.

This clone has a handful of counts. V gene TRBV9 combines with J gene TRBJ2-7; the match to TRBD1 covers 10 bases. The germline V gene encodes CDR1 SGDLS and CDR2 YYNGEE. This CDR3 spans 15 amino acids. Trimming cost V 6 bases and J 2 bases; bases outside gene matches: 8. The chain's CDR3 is CASTPGTGVTYEQYF. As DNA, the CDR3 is TGTGCCAGCACTCCCGGGACAGGGGTAACCTACGAGCAGTACTTC.

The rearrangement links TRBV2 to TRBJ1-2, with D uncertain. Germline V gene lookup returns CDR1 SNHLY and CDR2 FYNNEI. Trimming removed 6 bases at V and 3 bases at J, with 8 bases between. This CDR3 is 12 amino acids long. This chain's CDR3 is CASRDDYYGYTF. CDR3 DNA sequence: TGTGCCAGCAGGGATGATTACTATGGCTACACCTTC.

The CDR3: CASLRLAGVYEQFF. The DNA for the CDR3 is TGTGCCAGCCTTCGGCTAGCGGGAGTGTATGAGCAGTTCTTC. The chain uses TRBV6-5 and TRBJ2-1, with 10 bases lining up with TRBD2. The CDR3 spans 14 residues. The V segment lost 8 bases and the J segment 8 bases; nucleotides outside the gene matches: 9. Germline CDR1 MNHEY, CDR2 SVGAGI.

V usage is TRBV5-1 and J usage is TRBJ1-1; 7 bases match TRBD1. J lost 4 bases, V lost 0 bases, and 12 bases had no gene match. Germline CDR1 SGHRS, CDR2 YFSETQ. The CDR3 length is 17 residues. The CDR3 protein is CASSLAVGRTGGTEAFF. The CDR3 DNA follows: TGCGCCAGCAGCTTGGCCGTAGGTAGGACAGGAGGCACTGAAGCTTTCTTT. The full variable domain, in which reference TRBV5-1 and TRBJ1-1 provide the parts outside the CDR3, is KAGVTQTPRYLIKTRGQQVTLSCSPISGHRSVSWYQQTPGQGLQFLFEYFSETQRNKGNFPGRFSGRQFSNSRSEMNVSTLELGDSALYLCASSLAVGRTGGTEAFFGQGTRLTVV.

This CDR3 is CASSEGQDFDTQYF. The CDR3 DNA reads as TGTGCCAGCAGTGAAGGACAGGACTTCGATACGCAGTATTTT. The chain joins TRBV25-1 to TRBJ2-3, with 7 bases identical to TRBD1. J lost 6 bases, V lost 2 bases, and 5 bases had no gene match. The CDR3 extends over 14 amino acids. In germline, CDR1 is MGHDK, CDR2 SYGVNS. The complete variable domain, with remaining parts taken from reference TRBV25-1 and TRBJ2-3, reads EADIYQTPRYLVIGTGKKITLECSQTMGHDKMYWYQQDPGMELHLIHYSYGVNSTEKGDLSSESTVSRIRTEHFPLTLESARPSHTSQYLCASSEGQDFDTQYFGPGTRLTVL.

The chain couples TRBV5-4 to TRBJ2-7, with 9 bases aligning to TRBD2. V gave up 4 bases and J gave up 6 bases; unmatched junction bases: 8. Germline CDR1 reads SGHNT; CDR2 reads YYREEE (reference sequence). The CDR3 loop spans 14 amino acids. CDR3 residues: CASSPGLADLEQYF. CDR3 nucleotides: TGTGCCAGCAGCCCGGGACTAGCTGATCTCGAGCAGTACTTC.

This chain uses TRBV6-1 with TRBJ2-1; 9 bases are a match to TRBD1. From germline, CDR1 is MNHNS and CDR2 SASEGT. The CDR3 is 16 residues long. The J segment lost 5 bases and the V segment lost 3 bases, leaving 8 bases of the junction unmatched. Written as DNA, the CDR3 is TGTGCCAGCAGTGATACGGACAGGGGCCAAAACAATGAGCAGTTCTTC. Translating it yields CASSDTDRGQNNEQFF.

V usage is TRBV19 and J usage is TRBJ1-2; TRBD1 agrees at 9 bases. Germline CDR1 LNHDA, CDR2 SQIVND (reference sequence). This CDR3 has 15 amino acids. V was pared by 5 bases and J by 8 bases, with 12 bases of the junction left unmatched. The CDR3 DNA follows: TGTGCCAGTAGTCTCCCGGGACAGGGCAGACCCGGCTACACCTTC. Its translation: CASSLPGQGRPGYTF.

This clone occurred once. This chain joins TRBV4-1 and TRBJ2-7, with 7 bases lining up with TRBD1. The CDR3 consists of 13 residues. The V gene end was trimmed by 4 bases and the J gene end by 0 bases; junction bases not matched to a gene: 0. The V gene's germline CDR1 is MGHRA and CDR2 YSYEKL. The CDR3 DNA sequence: TGCGCCAGCAGCCGACAGGGCTCCTACGAGCAGTACTTC. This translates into CASSRQGSYEQYF.

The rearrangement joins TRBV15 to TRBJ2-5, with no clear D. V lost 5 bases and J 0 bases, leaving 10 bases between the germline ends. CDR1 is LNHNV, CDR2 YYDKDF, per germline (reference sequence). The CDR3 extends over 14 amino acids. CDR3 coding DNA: TGTGCCACCAGCGGGCTTGGGTACCAAGAGACCCAGTACTTC. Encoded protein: CATSGLGYQETQYF. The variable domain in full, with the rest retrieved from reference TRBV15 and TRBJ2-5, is DAMVIQNPRYQVTQFGKPVTLSCSQTLNHNVMYWYQQKSSQAPKLLFHYYDKDFNNEADTPDNFQSRRPNTSFCFLDIRSPGLGDTAMYLCATSGLGYQETQYFGPGTRLLVL.

CDR3 bases: TGTGCCACCAGCAGAGATCAGGGTAGGATTGCTAAAGGGGAAAATCAGCCCCAGCATTTT. Encoded protein: CATSRDQGRIAKGENQPQHF. The chain employs TRBV15 and TRBJ1-5; D is perhaps TRBD1 (5 bases). Trimming took 0 bases from V and 4 from J, leaving 25 bases between them. The germline V gene encodes CDR1 LNHNV and CDR2 YYDKDF (reference sequence). The CDR3 loop spans 20 amino acids.